This T cell receptor beta chain was observed in a study of control samples from healthy donors and cancer patients. Profiled with immunoSEQ multiplex PCR; TCRdb holds only in-frame clones, not every one. The table shows 70,000 or so clones, with 84% occurring only once. CDR3 length equals 14 residues. Germline lookup yields CDR1 MDHEN and CDR2 SYDVKM. V was trimmed by 1 base and J by 3 bases, leaving 10 bases between them. This receptor was obtained from a man aged 45 to 65 in good health. Input material: blood. The V gene is TRBV28, the J gene TRBJ2-7; weak D call: TRBD2 (6 bases). DNA of the CDR3: TGTGCCAGCAGTTTATTTGGGGGGAACTACGAGCAGTACTTC. This encodes CASSLFGGNYEQYF. Full variable domain (rest looked up from reference TRBV28 and TRBJ2-7): DVKVTQSSRYLVKRTGEKVFLECVQDMDHENMFWYRQDPGLGLRLIYFSYDVKMKEKGDIPEGYSVSREKKERFSLILESASTNQTSMYLCASSLFGGNYEQYFGPGTRLTVT.